One sample yielded the 2 T cell receptor beta chains listed below, sequenced in a study of blood T cell repertoires in COVID-19. Using immunoSEQ multiplex PCR, the repertoire was profiled, and TCRdb retains in-frame clones only, with some absent. The data show roughly 180,000 clones, less than 85% seen once. Sequences were obtained from PBMCs or T cells enriched from blood (not recorded which). Receptors were obtained from a woman aged 45-65 years who had recovered from COVID-19.

V usage is TRBV6-5 and J usage is TRBJ1-2; D perhaps matches TRBD1 (5 bases). This CDR3 comprises 13 residues. Trimming removed 4 bases at V and 6 bases at J, with 12 bases between. Germline V gives CDR1 MNHEY, CDR2 SVGAGI. CDR3 loop: CASSLRQSHGYTF. The CDR3 DNA sequence: TGTGCCAGCAGTTTAAGACAGTCTCATGGCTACACCTTC.

The chain uses TRBV21-1 and TRBJ1-1; the DNA was not used to check the table's D call, TRBD1. TRBV21-1 is marked as a pseudogene. The CDR3 loop spans 16 amino acids. This chain's CDR3 is CASSKGDRGAGVEAFF. DNA for the CDR3: TGTGCCAGCAGCAAAGGGGACAGGGGGGCCGGTGTTGAAGCTTTCTTT.